A single sample is the source of the 22 T cell receptor beta chains below, sequenced in a study of T-cell reconstitution after alpha-beta-depleted transplantation in children. Preparation of the TCRbeta library used unique molecular identifiers. TCRdb reanalysed the PCR reads using MiXCR and keeps one entry per CDR3 protein. Of hundreds of thousands of distinct CDR3 sequences in the sample, around 13% are singletons; the top ten hold roughly 5.4%. Source: PBMCs from the stem cell graft donor, taken from the stem cell graft. Every receptor here comes from a human donor who donated a stem cell graft to a child with combined immunodeficiency.

The genes are TRBV30 and TRBJ2-7, with 8 bases fitting TRBD1. V shed 3 bases and J 5 bases; nucleotides not matched to a gene: 6. CDR1 GTSNPN and CDR2 SVGIG come from the germline V gene (reference sequence). The CDR3 is 13 residues long. CDR3 loop: CAWSRGLSDEQYF. In DNA form, the CDR3 reads TGTGCCTGGAGCAGGGGGCTATCTGACGAGCAGTACTTC.

This clonotype was recorded a few times. The V gene is TRBV5-1, the J gene TRBJ2-7, with a weak D call TRBD1 (5 bases). Trimming shortened V by 0 bases and J by 5 bases, and 21 bases separated the two germline ends. Germline loops: CDR1 SGHRS, CDR2 YFSETQ. The CDR3 loop spans 17 amino acids. The CDR3 sequence: CASSLGASPAGINEQYF. The CDR3 DNA reads TGCGCCAGCAGCTTGGGCGCCTCTCCGGCAGGGATCAACGAGCAGTACTTC.

This clonotype has just a few counts. The chain uses TRBV15 and TRBJ2-4; weak D call: TRBD2 (6 bases). The germline V and J ends were trimmed by 5 bases and 8 bases, with 16 bases remaining between them. There are 14 residues in the CDR3. The germline V gene has CDR1 LNHNV and CDR2 YYDKDF (reference sequence). The CDR3, as DNA: TGTGCCACCAGCGCGAGCGGGCTGGGTTACATTCAGTACTTC. Amino acids: CATSASGLGYIQYF.

This clonotype was counted ten times or more. The V and J genes are TRBV20-1 and TRBJ2-1; 8 bases map to TRBD2. The V segment lost 1 base and the J segment 6 bases; nucleotides outside the gene matches: 5. This CDR3 has 14 residues. Germline CDR1 DFQATT, CDR2 SNEGSKA (reference sequence). CDR3: CSARVGTRINEQFF. The CDR3 bases are TGCAGTGCTAGAGTCGGGACTAGGATCAATGAGCAGTTCTTC.

The table lists this clonotype with a few counts. The gene calls are TRBV7-8 and TRBJ2-5; possibly TRBD1 or TRBD2 for D (5 bases each). The V end was cut by 3 bases, the J end by 3 bases, with 11 bases between. This CDR3 contains 14 residues. Germline CDR1 and CDR2: SGHVS and FQNEAQ. CDR3 loop: CASSFRGAKETQYF. For the CDR3, the DNA is TGTGCCAGCAGCTTTCGAGGGGCGAAAGAGACCCAGTACTTC.

This clonotype was seen only a few times. The V and J genes are TRBV20-1 and TRBJ2-3; TRBD2 might be the D (5 bases). Germline assignment: CDR1 DFQATT and CDR2 SNEGSKA (reference sequence). V was cut by 1 base and J by 1 base, with 9 bases left in between. CDR3 length equals 14 residues. CDR3 in amino acids: CSARVWRGTDTQYF. In DNA, the CDR3 is TGCAGTGCTAGAGTTTGGCGGGGCACAGATACGCAGTATTTT.

A few counts support this clonotype. The chain is built from TRBV20-1 and TRBJ2-1; 8 bases are shared with TRBD2. The CDR3 contains 15 residues. Unmatched junction bases numbered 6, after V lost 5 bases and J lost 0 bases. CDR1 and CDR2 from the germline V gene are DFQATT and SNEGSKA (reference sequence). The CDR3 spells CSAPTGTSSYNEQFF. Here the CDR3 DNA reads TGCAGTGCTCCAACCGGGACTAGCTCCTACAATGAGCAGTTCTTC.

The CDR3 DNA is TGTGCCAGCAGTTACTCACGAGACAGGGGATCCTACGAGCAGTACTTC. Translated, it gives CASSYSRDRGSYEQYF. This chain links TRBV6-2 or TRBV6-3 with TRBJ2-7; 8 positions agree with TRBD1. There are 16 residues in the CDR3. V lost 0 bases, J lost 1 base, and 5 bases stayed unmatched. The germline V gene encodes CDR1 MNHEY and CDR2 SVGEGT.

This rearrangement joins TRBV19 to TRBJ2-1, with D unclear. Per germline, CDR1 LNHDA and CDR2 SQIVND (reference sequence). V lost 5 bases and J lost 1, with 9 bases in between. The CDR3 consists of 14 residues. CDR3 in DNA: TGTGCCAGTAGTTGGTTAGAGTCCTACAATGAGCAGTTCTTC. Protein sequence: CASSWLESYNEQFF. The full variable domain, rest sourced from reference TRBV19 and TRBJ2-1, is DGGITQSPKYLFRKEGQNVTLSCEQNLNHDAMYWYRQDPGQGLRLIYYSQIVNDFQKGDIAEGYSVSREKKESFPLTVTSAQKNPTAFYLCASSWLESYNEQFFGPGTRLTVL.

This clonotype has more than one count but fewer than ten. The chain combines TRBV29-1 with TRBJ2-1; either TRBD1 or TRBD2 may fit D (5 bases each). The V gene's germline CDR1 is SQVTM and CDR2 ANQGSEA. Trimming cost V 7 bases and J 4 bases, with 14 bases left between them. This CDR3 has 13 residues. CDR3 DNA: TGCAGCGCCGGGGCTTCCATATACAATGAGCAGTTCTTC. Amino acids: CSAGASIYNEQFF.

The chain has TRBV12-3 or TRBV12-4 and TRBJ2-7, with a possible D match to TRBD2 (5 bases). V lost 3 bases and J lost 2, with 11 bases in between. This CDR3 region has 14 residues. CDR3 coding DNA: TGTGCCAGCAGTTTGTCGAGGGTCGCCTACGAGCAGTACTTC. Encoded protein: CASSLSRVAYEQYF.

This clonotype turned up a few times. V is TRBV6-1 and J is TRBJ2-3; D call uncertain. Per the germline V gene, CDR1 is MNHNS and CDR2 is SASEGT. The CDR3 consists of 16 residues. Trimming pared 5 bases from V and 0 bases from J, leaving 15 bases between. The CDR3 loop reads CASSTGWLTSTDTQYF. Here the CDR3 DNA reads TGTGCCAGCAGTACGGGCTGGCTCACTAGCACAGATACGCAGTATTTT.

The chain joins TRBV7-9 to TRBJ2-5, with D possibly called TRBD1 or TRBD2 (6 bases each). The CDR3 runs to 14 residues. V was clipped by 5 bases and J by 4 bases, with 14 bases between them. Per germline, CDR1 SEHNR and CDR2 FQNEAQ (reference sequence). CDR3 DNA sequence: TGTGCCAGCAGCCCCGGACGGGGGCGAGAGACCCAGTACTTC. Protein product: CASSPGRGRETQYF.

This clonotype was seen at least ten times. V is TRBV27 and J is TRBJ2-1; TRBD1 matches at 8 bases. Germline V gives CDR1 MNHEY, CDR2 SMNVEV (reference sequence). The CDR3 contains 14 residues. The V segment lost 5 bases and the J segment 7 bases; nucleotides outside the gene matches: 7. The CDR3 DNA follows: TGTGCCAGCAGTCTCAGGGGGCCGGGGAATGAGCAGTTCTTC. It specifies CASSLRGPGNEQFF.

This rearrangement joins TRBV16 to TRBJ1-4, with D maybe TRBD1 (6 bases). The CDR3 is 14 residues long. The V gene's germline CDR1 is KGHSY and CDR2 FQNENV. V shed 2 bases and J shed 5 bases, with 9 bases lying between them. CDR3 sequence reads: CASSQRQANEKLFF. The DNA for the CDR3 is TGTGCCAGCAGCCAAAGACAGGCCAATGAAAAACTGTTTTTT.

This clonotype was observed at least ten times. The V call is TRBV12-3 or TRBV12-4, the J call TRBJ2-1; D not resolved. V lost 6 bases, J lost 5 bases, and 11 bases lay in between. CDR3 length: 13 residues. CDR3 nucleotides: TGTGCCAGCAGCCTGTACCGGGACAATGAGCAGTTCTTC. Protein product: CASSLYRDNEQFF.

The table lists this clonotype with many counts. The CDR3 DNA follows: TGTGCCAGCAGCCAAGATCCCAGGGGGACCACAGATACGCAGTATTTT. Translated: CASSQDPRGTTDTQYF. This chain joins TRBV4-2 and TRBJ2-3, with 7 bases matching TRBD1. This CDR3 has 16 amino acids. After removal of 0 bases from V and 2 bases from J, the junction contained 5 bases not matched to a gene. CDR1 is LGHNA, CDR2 YNFKEQ, per germline.

This clonotype was counted at least ten times. This chain connects TRBV6-1 to TRBJ1-6; D is ambiguous. Trimming took 7 bases from V and 14 from J, leaving 18 bases between them. The CDR3 length is 13 residues. Per the germline V gene, CDR1 is MNHNS and CDR2 is SASEGT. This chain's CDR3 is CASTGDPTATLHF. CDR3 DNA: TGTGCCAGCACGGGAGACCCAACCGCCACCCTCCACTTT.

This clonotype was counted ten times or more. The DNA for the CDR3 is TGTGCCAGCAGTTTAGGCATTTTCACAGATACGCAGTATTTT. This gives the protein CASSLGIFTDTQYF. V usage is TRBV12-3 or TRBV12-4 and J usage is TRBJ2-3; D gene unclear. The CDR3 loop spans 14 amino acids. Trimming cost V 1 base and J 2 bases, with 7 bases left between them.

The chain employs TRBV20-1 and TRBJ2-7; D might be TRBD1 (5 bases). Trimming cost V 7 bases and J 1 base, with 14 bases left between them. In germline, CDR1 is DFQATT, CDR2 SNEGSKA (reference sequence). The CDR3 runs 13 residues. For the CDR3, the DNA is TGCAGTGTCATGAGCAGGGTGTCCTACGAGCAGTACTTC. Translated, it gives CSVMSRVSYEQYF.

This clonotype has only a few counts. V gene TRBV7-3 combines with J gene TRBJ2-2, with D unclear. Per the germline V gene, CDR1 is SGHTA and CDR2 is FQGTGA. There are 13 residues in the CDR3. V was trimmed by 8 bases and J by 0 bases, leaving 7 bases between them. CDR3 loop: CASSIANTGELFF. The CDR3 DNA reads as TGTGCCAGCTCTATCGCGAACACCGGGGAGCTGTTTTTT.

At least ten counts were recorded for this clonotype. The CDR3 region has the DNA TGTGCCAGCAGCTCCGGACAGGATACAGATACGCAGTATTTT. This sequence encodes CASSSGQDTDTQYF. The chain combines TRBV7-9 with TRBJ2-3; 7 nucleotides match TRBD1. From germline, CDR1 is SEHNR and CDR2 FQNEAQ (reference sequence). V trimming: 4 bases; J trimming: 3 bases; junction bases outside the gene matches: 4. This CDR3 contains 14 residues.